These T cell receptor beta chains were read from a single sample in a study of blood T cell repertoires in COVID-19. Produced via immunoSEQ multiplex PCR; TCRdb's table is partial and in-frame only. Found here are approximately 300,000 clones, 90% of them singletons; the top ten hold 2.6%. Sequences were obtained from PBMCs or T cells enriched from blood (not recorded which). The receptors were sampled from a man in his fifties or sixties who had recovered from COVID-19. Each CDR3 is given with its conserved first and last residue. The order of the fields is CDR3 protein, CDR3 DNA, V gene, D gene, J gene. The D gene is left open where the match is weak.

CASSQEHTDSTGELFF	TGCGCCAGCAGCCAAGAACACACAGACAGCACCGGGGAGCTGTTTTTT	TRBV4-3	.	TRBJ2-2
CASSLSPGAKNIQYF	TGTGCCAGCAGCTTGTCCCCGGGAGCCAAAAACATTCAGTACTTC	TRBV11-1	.	TRBJ2-4
CASRDRGSAEAFF	TGTGCCAGCAGAGACAGGGGCTCGGCTGAAGCTTTCTTT	TRBV7-2	TRBD1	TRBJ1-1
CASSLDGGGAFF	TGCGCCAGCAGCTTGGACGGCGGGGGAGCTTTCTTT	TRBV5-1	.	TRBJ1-1
CASSPDRVLLEQYF	TGTGCCAGCAGCCCCGACAGGGTGCTGCTCGAGCAGTACTTC	TRBV5-4	TRBD1	TRBJ2-7
CAGSARSSYNEQFF	TGTGCCGGGTCGGCGAGGAGCTCCTACAATGAGCAGTTCTTC	TRBV7-2	.	TRBJ2-1
CAWRGSSYNEQFF	TGTGCCTGGCGGGGGAGCTCCTACAATGAGCAGTTCTTC	TRBV30	.	TRBJ2-1
CASSQRTGLAGDEQFF	TGCGCCAGCAGCCAGCGTACGGGACTAGCGGGCGATGAGCAGTTCTTC	TRBV4-1	TRBD2	TRBJ2-1
CASSGDSGGRTGELFF	TGTGCCAGCAGCGGGGATAGCGGGGGGCGGACCGGGGAGCTGTTTTTT	TRBV5-6	TRBD2	TRBJ2-2
CASTGQINTEAFF	TGCGCCAGCACGGGACAAATCAACACTGAAGCTTTCTTT	TRBV5-1	.	TRBJ1-1
CASSFGGGTPITGELFF	TGCGCCAGCAGCTTTGGCGGGGGAACTCCAATTACCGGGGAGCTGTTTTTT	TRBV5-1	TRBD2	TRBJ2-2
CASSTDRDKNIQYF	TGTGCCAGCAGCACCGACAGGGATAAAAACATTCAGTACTTC	TRBV25-1	TRBD1	TRBJ2-4